A selection of T cell receptor beta chains follows, all from one sample in a study of CD8+CD57+ T cells in acquired aplastic anemia. TCRdb re-called the reads with MiXCR, one entry per CDR3 protein. This sample has hundreds of thousands of distinct CDR3 sequences, with around 32% found just once. The source material was sorted CD4+, CD8+, or CD8+CD57+ T cells (not recorded which) from PBMCs. These receptors were taken from a human donor with aplastic anemia. Both conserved end residues are part of each CDR3. Each record gives: clone size, V gene, D gene, J gene, CDR3 DNA, CDR3 protein. The D gene is left open where the match is weak. Size values are once, few and many counts, or a class for expanded clones, and some rows have none.

few	TRBV6-2/TRBV6-3	.	TRBJ1-5	TGTGCCAGCAGTTACTCGGGGCGCGGACGGTACAATCAGCCCCAGCATTTT	CASSYSGRGRYNQPQHF
.	TRBV10-3	TRBD1	TRBJ1-5	TGTGCCACCAGGGAGGGGGCCACTAGCAATCAGCCCCAGCATTTT	CATREGATSNQPQHF
.	TRBV9	TRBD1	TRBJ2-1	TGTGCCAGCAGCGTAGCTATACAGGGGACACGGACTGAGCAGTTCTTC	CASSVAIQGTRTEQFF
.	TRBV7-9	.	TRBJ1-2	TGTGCCAGCAGCGCAGAGGCTGATTATGGCTACACCTTC	CASSAEADYGYTF
.	TRBV25-1	TRBD2	TRBJ2-3	TGTGCCAGCAGTGAAACCATCCTCCGGACTAGCGGGAGATTGGATACGCAGTATTTT	CASSETILRTSGRLDTQYF
many	TRBV19	.	TRBJ1-5	TGTGCCAGTAGTTCCCGGACAGTTTCTCAGCCCCAGCATTTT	CASSSRTVSQPQHF
.	TRBV15	TRBD1	TRBJ2-7	TGTGCCACCAGCAGAGATGACAGGGTCTACGAGCAGTACTTC	CATSRDDRVYEQYF
.	TRBV7-2	.	TRBJ2-2	TGTGCCAGCAGCTTGTTCAACACCGGGGAGCTGTTTTTT	CASSLFNTGELFF
.	TRBV5-4	TRBD1	TRBJ2-7	TGTGCCAGCCACCGCAGGGGGCGCGTGGGCGAGCAGTACTTC	CASHRRGRVGEQYF
.	TRBV7-2	TRBD1	TRBJ2-2	TGTGCCAGCAGCTTAGCCCTGCAGGGGGTCACCGGGGAGCTGTTTTTT	CASSLALQGVTGELFF
few	TRBV7-2	.	TRBJ1-2	TGTGCCAGCAGCTCCCAGACTCTATTTAACTATGGCTACACCTTC	CASSSQTLFNYGYTF
.	TRBV5-1	.	TRBJ2-2	TGCGCCAGCAGGGACGGGTTCGCGAACACCGGGGAGCTGTTTTTT	CASRDGFANTGELFF
many	TRBV2	.	TRBJ2-5	TGTGCCAGCAGTGATAGATCGGAGACCCAGTACTTC	CASSDRSETQYF
few	TRBV6-1	.	TRBJ1-3	TGTGCCAGCAGTGATCATTTAAACCCGACGAGTCCGGGACACACCATATATTTT	CASSDHLNPTSPGHTIYF
few	TRBV21-1	.	TRBJ2-6	TGTGCCAGCAGTAATACCGCCGGGACAGTGTACTCTGGGGCCAACGTCCTGACTTTC	CASSNTAGTVYSGANVLTF
.	TRBV4-3	.	TRBJ2-1	TGCGCCAGCAGCCAAGATAGCTCCTCCTACAATGAGCAGTTCTTC	CASSQDSSSYNEQFF
few	TRBV6-1	.	TRBJ1-2	TGTGCCAGCAGCGGGGACCTATGGGGCTACACCTTC	CASSGDLWGYTF
few	TRBV5-1	.	TRBJ2-7	TGCGCCAGCAGCTTGGTTGGGGGTTGGTCGGACGAGCAGTACTTC	CASSLVGGWSDEQYF
many	TRBV20-1	.	TRBJ1-2	TGCAGTGCTAGTATGGGTTGGTATGGCTACACCTTC	CSASMGWYGYTF
.	TRBV5-6	.	TRBJ2-5	TGTGCCAGCAGCTTGCAGGCGGGGAAGACCCAGTACTTC	CASSLQAGKTQYF
.	TRBV10-3	.	TRBJ1-1	TGTGCCAGCAGTGCAGTGGGAGGGAACACTGAAGCTTTCTTT	CASSAVGGNTEAFF
.	TRBV6-1	.	TRBJ1-5	TGTGCCAGCAGTGAAACATTGGGGAACCAGCCCCAGCATTTT	CASSETLGNQPQHF
many	TRBV29-1	.	TRBJ2-7	TGCAGCGTTCTCCAAGTCGGCTACGAGCAGTACTTC	CSVLQVGYEQYF
.	TRBV24-1	.	TRBJ2-2	TGTGCCACCAGTGCCTCCGGCCCAGCGAGCGGCGGGGAGCTGTTTTTT	CATSASGPASGGELFF
.	TRBV10-3	.	TRBJ2-7	TGTGCCATCAGTGCACCTACGTCTTACGAGCAGTACTTC	CAISAPTSYEQYF
many	TRBV15	TRBD2	TRBJ2-1	TGTGCCACAGCGGGGGGGCCCAACAATGAGCAGTTCTTC	CATAGGPNNEQFF
many	TRBV11-3	TRBD1	TRBJ1-2	TGTGCCAGCAGCTTAGAGCCGACAGGGGGTGGCTACACCTTC	CASSLEPTGGGYTF
.	TRBV3-1	TRBD2	TRBJ2-3	TGTGCCAGCAGCCAGACTCAGACTAGCGGAGATACGCAGTATTTT	CASSQTQTSGDTQYF
few	TRBV7-8	.	TRBJ2-2	TGTGCCAGCAGCTTGGATTGGACTGCCGGGGAGCTGTTTTTT	CASSLDWTAGELFF
.	TRBV10-3	TRBD1	TRBJ2-1	TGTGCCATCAGTGATCAGGGGGCGTCCTACAATGAGCAGTTCTTC	CAISDQGASYNEQFF
.	TRBV5-1	.	TRBJ2-3	TGCGCCAGCAGCCCTGACAGGATCTACAACACAGATACGCAGTATTTT	CASSPDRIYNTDTQYF
many	TRBV29-1	.	TRBJ1-2	TGCAGCGGGGGAGGACAGTTCGGCTACACCTTC	CSGGGQFGYTF
few	TRBV4-1	.	TRBJ2-3	TGCGCCAGCAGCCAATTGGATGATCACTTGAGGGATACGCAGTATTTT	CASSQLDDHLRDTQYF
few	TRBV10-3	TRBD1	TRBJ1-1	TGTGCCACCTCCGGACAGGTGAACACTGAAGCTTTCTTT	CATSGQVNTEAFF
few	TRBV18	.	TRBJ2-7	TGTGCCAGCACGCAAAATACAGGGACCGAATACGAGCAGTACTTC	CASTQNTGTEYEQYF
many	TRBV19	.	TRBJ1-1	TGTGCCAGTAGTCCGATGGTGAGCCTTAACACTGAAGCTTTCTTT	CASSPMVSLNTEAFF
.	TRBV9	TRBD2	TRBJ2-1	TGTGCCAGCAGCGTAGCAACTAGCGGGAGAGGGTTCGGGAATGAGCAGTTCTTC	CASSVATSGRGFGNEQFF
.	TRBV28	.	TRBJ1-2	TGTGCCAGCAGTTCACGGGCCTATGGCTACACCTTC	CASSSRAYGYTF
.	TRBV15	.	TRBJ2-5	TGTGCCACCAGCAGACGGTTCGACAGAGTAGAGACCCAGTACTTC	CATSRRFDRVETQYF
few	TRBV20-1	.	TRBJ1-1	TGCAGTGCCCAGAGGGCAGACTTCAATTTGGCAAACACTGAAGCTTTCTTT	CSAQRADFNLANTEAFF
many	TRBV2	.	TRBJ2-1	TGTGCCAGCAGGGAGAGCTCCTACAATGAGCAGTTCTTC	CASRESSYNEQFF
.	TRBV2	.	TRBJ2-7	TGTGCCAGCAGTGAAATCCGCGACAGAGCCCGTCCGTTGCACGAGCAGTACTTC	CASSEIRDRARPLHEQYF
many	TRBV7-2	TRBD2	TRBJ2-1	TGTGCCAGCACGCGAAGCGGGAGCCATGAGCAGTTCTTC	CASTRSGSHEQFF
.	TRBV5-6	.	TRBJ2-5	TGTGCCAGTGGACACCGCCAAGAGACCCAGTACTTC	CASGHRQETQYF
few	TRBV11-1	TRBD1	TRBJ2-7	TGTGCCAGCAGCTTAGATATTTCAGGACAGGCAGACGAGCAGTACTTC	CASSLDISGQADEQYF
.	TRBV5-1	.	TRBJ1-1	TGCGCCAGCCGACCGACCGGGGCAGGGAACACTGAAGCTTTCTTT	CASRPTGAGNTEAFF